A single sample is the source of the 21 T cell receptor beta chains below, sequenced in a study of radiotherapy plus CTLA-4 blockade in lung cancer. Produced via immunoSEQ multiplex PCR; TCRdb's table is partial and in-frame only. The sample consists of 35,000 to 40,000 clones, 65% to 90% of them appearing once. The sequences come from peripheral blood, collected from a patient treated with radiotherapy plus ipilimumab. All receptors come from a human donor with non-small cell lung cancer whose response to radiotherapy plus ipilimumab could not be evaluated.

This sequence joins TRBV6-6 and TRBJ2-1; D call uncertain. V was clipped by 3 bases and J by 0 bases, with 9 bases between them. Germline CDR1 and CDR2: MNHNY and SVGAGI (reference sequence). The CDR3 is made up of 15 amino acids. CDR3 loop: CASSYITGSYNEQFF. The CDR3 region has the DNA TGTGCCAGCAGTTATATAACGGGCTCCTACAATGAGCAGTTCTTC.

This chain joins TRBV6-1 and TRBJ1-2, with D unresolved. The CDR3 loop spans 11 amino acids. Germline-derived CDR1 and CDR2 are MNHNS and SASEGT. Trimming took off 7 bases at V and 0 bases at J, with 3 bases between the two ends. Here the CDR3 reads CASTANYGYTF. The CDR3 DNA follows: TGTGCCAGCACTGCTAACTATGGCTACACCTTC.

The gene calls are TRBV19 and TRBJ1-5; TRBD1 agrees at 7 bases. In germline, CDR1 is LNHDA, CDR2 SQIVND (reference sequence). Unmatched junction bases numbered 4, after V lost 6 bases and J lost 5 bases. This CDR3 spans 13 amino acids. The CDR3 bases are TGTGCCAGTAGGGGACAGAGTTATCAGCCCCAGCATTTT. It encodes CASRGQSYQPQHF. Filled out from reference TRBV19 and TRBJ1-5, the complete variable domain reads DGGITQSPKYLFRKEGQNVTLSCEQNLNHDAMYWYRQDPGQGLRLIYYSQIVNDFQKGDIAEGYSVSREKKESFPLTVTSAQKNPTAFYLCASRGQSYQPQHFGDGTRLSIL.

The rearrangement uses TRBV5-4 and TRBJ2-3, with D possibly TRBD2 on 5 matching bases. Germline CDR1 reads SGHNT; CDR2 reads YYREEE (reference sequence). The CDR3 has 15 amino acids. V lost 4 bases and J lost 3, with 15 bases in between. The CDR3 region has the DNA TGTGCCAGCAGCGGGCGTGAAGGCGGGACAGATACGCAGTATTTT. As protein: CASSGREGGTDTQYF.

This clone showed up just once. The rearrangement joins TRBV6-5 to TRBJ2-1; 9 bases map to TRBD2. This CDR3 has 15 residues. J gave up 6 bases and V 2 bases, and 5 bases lay outside the gene matches. Per germline, CDR1 MNHEY and CDR2 SVGAGI. The CDR3 DNA is TGTGCCAGCAGTTACGACTCTAGCGGGATCAATGAGCAGTTCTTC. It yields the protein CASSYDSSGINEQFF.

The chain has TRBV27 and TRBJ1-4, with D maybe TRBD1 (5 bases). CDR1 and CDR2 from the germline V gene are MNHEY and SMNVEV (reference sequence). The CDR3 length is 15 residues. V lost 8 bases and J lost 0, with 13 bases in between. CDR3 nucleotide sequence: TGTGCCAGCGGGGGGGTAAAGGCAACTAATGAAAAACTGTTTTTT. This gives the protein CASGGVKATNEKLFF.

This clone occurred a few times. J is TRBJ1-3 and V is TRBV10-3; 10 positions match TRBD1. This CDR3 is built from 14 residues. The V segment lost 7 bases and the J segment 5 bases; nucleotides outside the gene matches: 5. Germline loops: CDR1 ENHRY, CDR2 SYGVKD. The CDR3 DNA is TGTGCCATCACCAGGGGACAGGGGAGAAACACCATATATTTT. Its translation: CAITRGQGRNTIYF.

The chain employs TRBV10-3 and TRBJ2-3; the match to TRBD2 covers 10 bases. CDR1 ENHRY and CDR2 SYGVKD come from the germline V gene. V gave up 7 bases and J gave up 3 bases; unmatched junction bases: 7. CDR3 length: 15 amino acids. The CDR3 DNA is TGTGCCATCACCCTAGCGGGGGCGATAACAGATACGCAGTATTTT. It encodes CAITLAGAITDTQYF.

This clone was seen a few times. This rearrangement joins TRBV5-4 to TRBJ2-1, with 8 bases fitting TRBD2. The CDR3 covers 14 residues. Germline trimming cut 1 base from V and 4 bases from J; bases unmatched to any gene: 1. The germline V gene has CDR1 SGHNT and CDR2 YYREEE (reference sequence). CDR3 sequence (DNA): TGTGCCAGCAGCTTGACTAGCGGATACAATGAGCAGTTCTTC. Protein: CASSLTSGYNEQFF.

The J gene is TRBJ2-7, the V gene TRBV29-1; perhaps TRBD1 as D (6 bases). The CDR3 length is 13 residues. V gave up 6 bases and J gave up 0 bases, with 12 bases separating them. Germline loops: CDR1 SQVTM, CDR2 ANQGSEA. This CDR3 reads CSVAGDRSYEQYF. In nucleotides, the CDR3 is TGCAGCGTCGCAGGGGACCGCTCCTACGAGCAGTACTTC.

J is TRBJ1-3 and V is TRBV6-5; no clear D. Trimming took 5 bases from V and 2 from J, leaving 13 bases between them. Germline V gene lookup returns CDR1 MNHEY and CDR2 SVGAGI. CDR3 length equals 15 residues. The CDR3 spells CASSIFREAGNTIYF. The CDR3 region has the DNA TGTGCCAGCAGTATCTTTCGGGAGGCTGGAAACACCATATATTTT.

V gene TRBV6-5 combines with J gene TRBJ1-5; D remains unclear. Germline loops: CDR1 MNHEY, CDR2 SVGAGI. With 6 bases removed from V and 5 bases from J, the gap between germline ends came to 11 bases. The CDR3 covers 13 residues. The CDR3 here is CASSVSDYQPQHF. CDR3 DNA sequence: TGTGCCAGCAGCGTCAGTGACTATCAGCCCCAGCATTTT.

This clone was counted only a few times. The CDR3 sequence is CASSPRGAGTEAFF. The CDR3 coding sequence is TGCGCCAGCAGCCCCCGGGGGGCGGGCACTGAAGCTTTCTTT. The genes are TRBV4-1 and TRBJ1-1, with TRBD1 as a possible D gene (6 bases). From germline, CDR1 is MGHRA and CDR2 YSYEKL. This CDR3 region has 14 residues. Deletions cut 4 bases from V and 4 bases from J, with 13 bases between.

This chain joins TRBV6-5 and TRBJ2-1; D not resolved. V lost 2 bases, J lost 2 bases, and 10 bases lay in between. Germline loops: CDR1 MNHEY, CDR2 SVGAGI. The CDR3 has 15 residues. CDR3 region: CASSYSPNPYNEQFF. DNA for the CDR3: TGTGCCAGCAGTTACAGCCCAAATCCCTACAATGAGCAGTTCTTC.

The rearrangement links TRBV19 to TRBJ2-7; D uncertain. Germline V CDR1 and CDR2: LNHDA, SQIVND (reference sequence). V lost 3 bases and J lost 3, with 9 bases in between. The CDR3 is 13 amino acids. The CDR3 nucleotides are TGTGCCAGTAGTATCAAGTTACACTACGAGCAGTACTTC. The encoded protein is CASSIKLHYEQYF.

This clone was seen a single time. The gene calls are TRBV6-5 and TRBJ1-1; D uncertain. Germline V gene sequence: CDR1 MNHEY, CDR2 SVGAGI. This CDR3 has 16 residues. The V and J ends lost 0 bases and 3 bases respectively, with 14 bases between them. CDR3 nucleotides: TGTGCCAGCAGTTACTCGTCTCGGGGTCGAGACACTGAAGCTTTCTTT. Its protein is CASSYSSRGRDTEAFF.

The J gene is TRBJ2-1, the V gene TRBV7-9; D is possibly TRBD2 (6 bases). Deletions cut 1 base from V and 4 bases from J, with 8 bases between. This CDR3 region has 14 residues. Germline-derived CDR1 and CDR2 are SEHNR and FQNEAQ (reference sequence). For the CDR3, the DNA is TGTGCCAGCAGCTTAGACGGGAGTTACAATGAGCAGTTCTTC. This gives the protein CASSLDGSYNEQFF.

The rearrangement joins TRBV27 to TRBJ2-6; D unresolved. V gave up 6 bases and J gave up 4 bases, with 10 bases separating them. In germline, CDR1 is MNHEY, CDR2 SMNVEV (reference sequence). There are 14 residues in the CDR3. CDR3 residues: CASSPRVGANVLTF. In DNA, the CDR3 is TGTGCCAGCAGCCCCCGGGTGGGGGCCAACGTCCTGACTTTC.

The chain recombines TRBV27 with TRBJ2-1; the match to TRBD2 covers 10 bases. Germline V gene lookup returns CDR1 MNHEY and CDR2 SMNVEV (reference sequence). The junction had 5 bases not matched to a gene; V was cut back by 4 bases and J by 2 bases. The CDR3 has 16 residues. The CDR3 is CASSSFLAGAYNEQFF. The CDR3 bases are TGTGCCAGCAGTTCCTTCCTAGCGGGGGCCTACAATGAGCAGTTCTTC.

This chain connects TRBV5-1 to TRBJ1-3, with D possibly matching TRBD1 (5 bases). The CDR3 runs 16 residues. Germline values: CDR1 SGHRS, CDR2 YFSETQ. The V and J ends lost 4 bases and 4 bases respectively, with 18 bases between them. The CDR3 reads CASSIMGGYGGNTIYF. In DNA, the CDR3 is TGCGCCAGCAGCATCATGGGGGGGTACGGAGGAAACACCATATATTTT.

By sample share, this clone is medium-sized. V is TRBV29-1 and J is TRBJ2-7, with 9 bases that match TRBD1. V was pared by 7 bases and J by 6 bases, with 13 bases of the junction left unmatched. This CDR3 is built from 14 residues. The germline V gene has CDR1 SQVTM and CDR2 ANQGSEA. This chain's CDR3 is CSATTGGVLGEQYF. The CDR3 DNA follows: TGCAGCGCCACCACAGGGGGCGTGTTGGGCGAGCAGTACTTC.